This T cell receptor (beta chain) was captured by sequencing in a study of regulatory T cells in long-lasting Graves disease. On the study more broadly: The definition of persistent Graves' disease was over 5 years of antithyroid drugs with positive TSH receptor antibodies. Broader study findings: Patients with persistent Graves' had lower TCR diversity than newly diagnosed patients. Newly diagnosed patients shared 950 to 1,000 public clonotypes; persistent patients shared around 2,500. Study was limited to peripheral blood, excluding thyroid tissue.

Time point indicated: persistent/refractory GD, antithyroid drugs over 5 years with positive TRAb. The TCR library was made from RNA that had been extracted from PBMCs in TRIzol. V was pared by 6 bases and J by 3 bases, with 12 bases between. Per germline, CDR1 MNHNS and CDR2 SASEGT. The CDR3 is 13 amino acids. A few counts support this clonotype. Its target is not known. Both iRepertoire HTBI primers and Arm-PCR of CDR3 regions were used to build the TCR beta libraries. TCRdb analysed the multiplex PCR reads with MiXCR anew, one entry per CDR3 protein. The repertoire has some 300,000 distinct CDR3 sequences, approximately 20% of them found once; the top ten carry roughly 50%.

This clonotype originated in a female donor with Graves disease. The sample in question was peripheral blood mononuclear cells (PBMCs), obtained when the disease was refractory, from a patient treated with antithyroid drugs. This rearrangement joins TRBV6-1 to TRBJ2-7; the D gene is possibly TRBD1 (6 bases). The CDR3 sequence: CASSAGQSYEQYF. The CDR3 coding sequence is TGTGCCAGCAGCGCCGGACAGAGCTACGAGCAGTACTTC.